This T cell receptor beta chain was identified during a study of shared clonotypes between healthy human individuals (dated by TCRdb to about 2020). Context from the whole study: A few men and a couple of women, aged 18 to 49 years, made up the cohort. Per donor, three plates each were used for CD4 naive and CD4 memory, two for CD8 naive, and one for CD8 memory. To estimate repertoire size and how much clonotypes are shared between individuals, the study performed deep sequencing of blood TCR repertoires from a handful of healthy adults. To increase sequencing depth and limit assay-specific biases, TCR repertoire library preparation and sequencing were carried out by different laboratories using diverse techniques. Leukapheresis yielded between about 0.8 and 9.5 billion PBMCs per donor.

Using the deep immunoSEQ assay, multiplex PCR amplified TCR CDR3 regions from genomic DNA. Extracted genomic DNA from each cell subset was distributed evenly across all wells of several immunoSEQ 96-well plates, and each plate was treated as a replicate. For sorted subsets, about 200 ng genomic DNA, equal to 30,000 to 35,000 T cell genomes, was loaded into each replicate PCR. Purified libraries were quantified with a Qubit 3.0 fluorometer, sized on a Bioanalyzer 2100, and re-quantified with the KAPA Library Quantification kit. Every immunoSEQ 96-well plate was sequenced on a separate single-read 150-cycle Illumina NextSeq 550 flow cell. The authors' analysis ran thus. Because the immunoSEQ output included only junctional sequences and no quality scores, the filtering could not be the same as the filtering used for full-length reads. To assign V/J genes and CDR3, sequences were annotated against IMGT germline references using PyIR, a Python wrapper for IgBLAST v1.9. Reads with weak V/J assignments (E-value above 1e-6), missing CDR3, stop codons, out-of-frame junctions, or ambiguous translated residues were removed. V3J clonotypes were defined as sequences sharing the same inferred V gene, J gene, and CDR3 amino acid sequence. The percentage overlap between two repertoires was calculated by dividing the number of shared unique clonotypes by the size of the smaller repertoire. RTK rarefaction, the Chao1 estimator, and Recon v2.1 estimates of unobserved clonotypes were used to assess repertoire richness. For all TCRbeta clonotypes obtained by the gDNA method from a few donors, generation probabilities were computed with OLGA. TCRdb carries this immuneACCESS record with in-frame sequences only. Its versions omit some clonotypes, under half of them owing to an unresolved V gene in the studies checked, with the rest unexplained. The DNA gave D and trimming, while V, J and clone size come from that table. This sample holds fewer than 1.8 million clones; less than 99% were observed only once. Together, the top ten hold under 0.45% of the sample.

General study outcomes and caveats: Compared with non-shared clonotypes, clonotypes shared by all four sorted-subset donors had higher generation probabilities. Because the study included only a small number of donors, the genetic and exposure-history diversity represented was limited. Based on pairwise subsampling, the degree of clonotype sharing among donors was expected to be affected by sequencing depth. Naive subsets generally had larger estimated clonotype richness than memory subsets did. Incomplete sequencing was indicated by rarefaction of sorted-subset datasets, despite the large sequencing depth. Across four donors, approximately 4.9% of naive CD4, approximately 3.6% of naive CD8, around 2.5% of memory CD4, and approximately 0.4% of memory CD8 clonotypes were shared. Sampling was restricted to blood, and TCR repertoires in tissues likely differ from the TCR repertoires found in blood.

As regards this clone: No cognate antigen has been identified for it. No much larger clone is present one base from it, and per-base qualities are unavailable.

The donors were healthy, HIV-negative adults with no recently reported acute infections or vaccinations. All donors were Caucasian adults living in Nashville, Tennessee, USA. CD4+ T cells were enriched by magnetic negative selection; naive cells were then positively selected on CD45RA, and the negative fraction formed the memory subset. Blood was collected by leukapheresis, and PBMCs were isolated by Ficoll-Histopaque density gradient centrifugation and then cryopreserved in liquid nitrogen vapor phase. Analytical flow cytometry was used to check the purity and quantity of every magnetically sorted T cell population. Each sorted fraction had its genomic DNA isolated and then quantified by UV absorbance on a Nanodrop 2000c. At the junction V is shortened by 5 bases and J by 5 bases, with 13 bases in between. The CDR1 and CDR2 encoded by the germline V gene are MNHNS and SASEGT. The CDR3 numbers 13 residues from cysteine through phenylalanine. Solely the CDR3 DNA is kept, with 39 bases framed from the first base.

This TCR was sampled from a man aged 25 to 40 in good health. Sequenced sample: naive CD4+ T cells sorted from blood. According to the study, the label for this sample's cell subset or site signals: CD45RA+ positively selected. The rearranged segments are TRBV6-1 and TRBJ2-7, and the D gene may be TRBD2, 6 bases matching. This receptor has the CDR3 CASSTTSIHEQYF. The sequence in DNA is TGTGCCAGCAGTACGACTAGTATCCACGAGCAGTACTTC.